One and the same sample provided the 19 T cell receptor beta chains below, sequenced in a study of cytomegalovirus exposure and HLA in healthy donors. Primers included in the PCR were 60 Vbeta and 13 Jbeta primers. Generated by immunoSEQ multiplex PCR, the TCRdb table keeps only in-frame clones and is missing some. Here the sample spans about 140,000 clones, 82% being singletons. The sequencing sample was made of PBMCs. The source of these receptors is a male donor in good health and CMV-seronegative.

The J gene is TRBJ2-3, the V gene TRBV9; 10 nucleotides match TRBD2. V dropped 3 bases and J dropped 4; count of bases not matched to a gene: 8. The CDR3 runs 16 residues. Germline V gene sequence: CDR1 SGDLS, CDR2 YYNGEE. As DNA, the CDR3 is TGTGCCAGCAGCGCCGAAGCGGGAGGGCGCCCAGATACGCAGTATTTT. This encodes CASSAEAGGRPDTQYF.

The chain carries TRBV25-1 and TRBJ1-2, with a possible D match to TRBD1 (5 bases). This CDR3 is built from 14 residues. Germline-derived CDR1 and CDR2 are MGHDK and SYGVNS. Trimming took 4 bases from V and 0 from J, leaving 9 bases between them. This CDR3 reads CASSGMTANYGYTF. CDR3 sequence (DNA): TGTGCCAGCAGTGGAATGACAGCTAACTATGGCTACACCTTC.

The genes are TRBV18 and TRBJ2-7, with a weak D call TRBD2 (5 bases). The V end was cut by 3 bases, the J end by 6 bases, with 9 bases between. The CDR3 contains 12 residues. The germline V gene encodes CDR1 KGHSH and CDR2 LQKENI. As DNA, the CDR3 is TGTGCCAGCTCACCGGTGGGGAGCGAGCAGTACTTC. Encoded protein: CASSPVGSEQYF.

The genes are TRBV11-3 and TRBJ2-1; 11 bases align to TRBD2. Germline values: CDR1 SGHNT, CDR2 YENEEA. V trimming: 3 bases; J trimming: 9 bases; junction bases outside the gene matches: 10. This CDR3 contains 16 residues. The CDR3 DNA is TGTGCCAGCAGCTTGGGGTTACTAGCGGGAGATGGTGAGCAGTTCTTC. It specifies CASSLGLLAGDGEQFF. Full variable domain (outside the CDR3, taken from reference TRBV11-3 and TRBJ2-1): EAGVVQSPRYKIIEKKQPVAFWCNPISGHNTLYWYLQNLGQGPELLIRYENEEAVDDSQLPKDRFSAERLKGVDSTLKIQPAELGDSAVYLCASSLGLLAGDGEQFFGPGTRLTVL.

This chain connects TRBV5-1 to TRBJ2-1, with a possible D match to TRBD2 (6 bases). V was pared by 5 bases and J by 0 bases, with 15 bases between. This CDR3 region has 16 residues. The V gene's germline CDR1 is SGHRS and CDR2 YFSETQ. CDR3 coding DNA: TGCGCCAGCAGGGCCGGGACTTCTAGCTCCTACAATGAGCAGTTCTTC. Amino acid sequence: CASRAGTSSSYNEQFF.

This clone has just a few counts. J is TRBJ2-3 and V is TRBV2, with D unresolved. Germline CDR1 SNHLY, CDR2 FYNNEI. V was shortened by 4 bases and J by 2 bases, with 4 bases between the two germline ends. The CDR3 consists of 12 residues. CDR3 DNA sequence: TGTGCCAGCAGTGTCCACACAGATACGCAGTATTTT. Translated, it gives CASSVHTDTQYF.

Concerning this clone: The junction shows a germline mismatch at one end, possibly a read error. The gene calls are TRBV7-9 and TRBJ1-5; D call uncertain. The CDR3 length is 13 residues. Germline V gene sequence: CDR1 SEHNR, CDR2 FQNEAQ (reference sequence). The CDR3 loop is CSSSLREYQPQHF. In nucleotides, the CDR3 is TGTTCCAGCAGCCTGAGGGAGTATCAGCCCCAGCATTTT.

The chain recombines TRBV7-9 with TRBJ2-7; D perhaps matches TRBD1 (6 bases). CDR1 and CDR2 (germline): SEHNR, FQNEAQ (reference sequence). The CDR3 contains 15 residues. Trimming removed 3 bases at V and 7 bases at J, with 19 bases between. The CDR3 is CASSFSGAAPGEQYF. The DNA of the CDR3 is TGTGCCAGCAGCTTTTCAGGGGCGGCCCCCGGGGAGCAGTACTTC. Together with reference TRBV7-9 and TRBJ2-7, the CDR3 gives the full variable domain: DTGVSQNPRHKITKRGQNVTFRCDPISEHNRLYWYRQTLGQGPEFLTYFQNEAQLEKSRLLSDRFSAERPKGSFSTLEIQRTEQGDSAMYLCASSFSGAAPGEQYFGPGTRLTVT.

This clone occurred once. This chain links TRBV6-1 with TRBJ1-6; 8 nucleotides match TRBD1. Germline-derived CDR1 and CDR2 are MNHNS and SASEGT. This CDR3 comprises 15 residues. The junction had 15 bases not matched to a gene; V was cut back by 10 bases and J by 10 bases. The CDR3 nucleotides read TGTGCCACCATAAACTGGACAGGGTTAGGCTCACCCCTCCACTTT. Residues: CATINWTGLGSPLHF.

This chain connects TRBV13 to TRBJ1-1; TRBD1 is a possible D gene (6 bases). The V end was cut by 5 bases, the J end by 11 bases, with 18 bases between. The germline CDR1 and CDR2 sequences are PRHDT and FYEKMQ (reference sequence). The CDR3 spans 13 residues. The CDR3 loop reads CASSLSTGPVAFF. For the CDR3, the DNA is TGTGCCAGCAGCCTCTCTACAGGGCCCGTGGCTTTCTTT.

The chain links TRBV7-9 to TRBJ1-2, with TRBD1 identical over 7 bases. The CDR3 length is 13 residues. Germline-derived CDR1 and CDR2 are SEHNR and FQNEAQ (reference sequence). V lost 3 bases, J lost 4 bases, and 2 bases stayed unmatched. The CDR3 is CASSLGQFYGYTF. CDR3 in DNA: TGTGCCAGCAGCTTGGGACAGTTCTATGGCTACACCTTC.

This sequence joins TRBV20-1 and TRBJ2-5, with unresolved D. CDR1 and CDR2 (germline): DFQATT, SNEGSKA (reference sequence). The CDR3 runs 11 residues. V lost 7 bases and J lost 4, with 10 bases in between. The CDR3 bases are TGCAGTGTTGAGAGGCGAGAGACCCAGTACTTC. This sequence encodes CSVERRETQYF.

This clone was observed a single time. V is TRBV7-9 and J is TRBJ2-7, with 15 positions matching TRBD2. Germline assignment: CDR1 SEHNR and CDR2 FQNEAQ (reference sequence). The J segment lost 6 bases and the V segment lost 6 bases, leaving 15 bases of the junction unmatched. CDR3 length: 18 amino acids. The DNA for the CDR3 is TGTGCCAGCAGACCACCGGGACTAGCGGGAGGAATCGGTGGCGAGCAGTACTTC. Amino acids: CASRPPGLAGGIGGEQYF. The complete variable domain, with remaining parts taken from reference TRBV7-9 and TRBJ2-7, reads DTGVSQNPRHKITKRGQNVTFRCDPISEHNRLYWYRQTLGQGPEFLTYFQNEAQLEKSRLLSDRFSAERPKGSFSTLEIQRTEQGDSAMYLCASRPPGLAGGIGGEQYFGPGTRLTVT.

Only one count was recorded for this clone. The chain carries TRBV2 and TRBJ2-7; the D gene is possibly TRBD1 (6 bases). The CDR3 totals 13 residues. The germline CDR1 and CDR2 sequences are SNHLY and FYNNEI. The V and J ends lost 8 bases and 3 bases respectively, with 14 bases between them. CDR3 in amino acids: CASRRGQFYEQYF. DNA of the CDR3: TGTGCCAGCCGGAGAGGACAGTTCTACGAGCAGTACTTC. The entire variable domain, with the rest obtained from reference TRBV2 and TRBJ2-7, is as follows: EPEVTQTPSHQVTQMGQEVILRCVPISNHLYFYWYRQILGQKVEFLVSFYNNEISEKSEIFDDQFSVERPDGSNFTLKIRSTKLEDSAMYFCASRRGQFYEQYFGPGTRLTVT.

The V and J genes are TRBV30 and TRBJ2-1; D might be TRBD2 (6 bases). This CDR3 comprises 14 residues. Germline loops: CDR1 GTSNPN, CDR2 SVGIG (reference sequence). Trimming cost V 5 bases and J 2 bases, with 13 bases left between them. The CDR3 loop reads CAWAGPDPYNEQFF. The CDR3 nucleotides read TGTGCCTGGGCGGGGCCAGACCCCTACAATGAGCAGTTCTTC.

This clone was counted between two and nine times. The genes are TRBV6-1 and TRBJ1-1; D gene unclear. This CDR3 contains 13 residues. The V gene lost 5 bases and the J gene lost 3 bases, with 10 bases spanning the gap. From germline, CDR1 is MNHNS and CDR2 SASEGT. The CDR3 DNA follows: TGTGCCAGCAGTCGGACTGTCGACACTGAAGCTTTCTTT. The encoded protein is CASSRTVDTEAFF.

The chain uses TRBV5-1 and TRBJ2-1; 7 nucleotides line up with TRBD1. This CDR3 is built from 12 residues. The V segment lost 4 bases and the J segment 7 bases; nucleotides outside the gene matches: 2. Germline assignment: CDR1 SGHRS and CDR2 YFSETQ. The CDR3 spells CASSQQGNEQFF. CDR3 coding DNA: TGCGCCAGCAGCCAACAGGGGAATGAGCAGTTCTTC.

This sequence joins TRBV19 and TRBJ1-1; D gene unclear. Germline CDR1 reads LNHDA; CDR2 reads SQIVND (reference sequence). The CDR3 length is 11 residues. Trimming cost V 8 bases and J 3 bases, with 7 bases left between them. For the CDR3, the DNA is TGTGCCAGTGTTACTTACACTGAAGCTTTCTTT. Translation: CASVTYTEAFF.

V gene TRBV19 combines with J gene TRBJ1-1, with 7 bases identical to TRBD1. CDR3 size: 16 residues. J gave up 4 bases and V 5 bases, and 13 bases lay outside the gene matches. Looked up from germline, CDR1 is LNHDA and CDR2 is SQIVND (reference sequence). Written as DNA, the CDR3 is TGTGCCAGTAGTTGGACAGGCAGCACCCAGAGCACTGAAGCTTTCTTT. Protein: CASSWTGSTQSTEAFF. The full variable domain, with the rest looked up from reference TRBV19 and TRBJ1-1, is DGGITQSPKYLFRKEGQNVTLSCEQNLNHDAMYWYRQDPGQGLRLIYYSQIVNDFQKGDIAEGYSVSREKKESFPLTVTSAQKNPTAFYLCASSWTGSTQSTEAFFGQGTRLTVV.